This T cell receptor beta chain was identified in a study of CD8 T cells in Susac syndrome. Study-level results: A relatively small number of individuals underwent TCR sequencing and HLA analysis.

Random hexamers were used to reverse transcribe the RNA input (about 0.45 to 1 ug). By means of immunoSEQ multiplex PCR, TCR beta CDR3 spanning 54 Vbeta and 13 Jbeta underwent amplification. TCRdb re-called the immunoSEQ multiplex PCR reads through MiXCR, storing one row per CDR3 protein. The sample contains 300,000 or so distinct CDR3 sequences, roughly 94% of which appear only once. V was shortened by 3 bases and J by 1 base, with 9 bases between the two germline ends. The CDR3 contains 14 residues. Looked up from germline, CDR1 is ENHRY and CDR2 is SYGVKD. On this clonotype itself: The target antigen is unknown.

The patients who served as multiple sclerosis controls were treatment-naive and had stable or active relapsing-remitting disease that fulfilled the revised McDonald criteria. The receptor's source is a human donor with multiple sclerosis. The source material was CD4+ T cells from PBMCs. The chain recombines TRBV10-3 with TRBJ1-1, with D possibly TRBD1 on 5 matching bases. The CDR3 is CAISEWGRNTEAFF. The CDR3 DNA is TGTGCCATCAGTGAATGGGGGAGGAACACTGAAGCTTTCTTT.